Reported below is one T cell receptor (beta chain). Its antigen is unknown. Mismatch with germline at one junction end may stem from a read error. The CDR3 is 14 residues long. Germline-derived CDR1 and CDR2 are SSHAT and FNYEAQ (reference sequence). This sample is drawn from a study of tissue T cells after allogeneic stem cell transplantation. For the study at large: Samples with visible lymphocytes on H&E were prioritized for sequencing. Study-level points and caveats: Tissue-detected TCR repertoire was only partly captured by blood and spleen T cells. Shared clones across patients were few; motif clustering revealed tissue-specific shared signatures.

Libraries were prepared by immunoSEQ multiplex PCR; TCRdb keeps only in-frame clonotypes and omits some of them. This table holds 4,100 or so clones, just under 75% found once. The TCR comes from a woman aged 18-55 years with breast cancer. The sequencing here drew on left colon tissue, taken at autopsy. The chain joins TRBV7-7 to TRBJ2-1; 8 bases agree with TRBD2. CDR3 residues: CASSLGTRSHEQFF. CDR3 in DNA: TGTGCTAGCAGCTTGGGGACTAGAAGCCATGAGCAGTTCTTC.